This T cell receptor (beta chain) was profiled in a study of blood T cell repertoires in COVID-19. Study in general: COVID-19 samples, acute and convalescent, were from the United States, Italy and Spain. T cells, B-cell-depleted T cells, or PBMCs provided the cDNA or gDNA that served as material.

This CDR3 has 16 residues. V lost 2 bases and J lost 3, with 16 bases in between. The germline V gene encodes CDR1 SGHTA and CDR2 FQGNSA. Authors' data handling: Reference gene primer amplification in the assay estimated nucleated cell counts. TCRdb's copy holds only in-frame clones and misses some; the assay was immunoSEQ multiplex PCR. The V and J calls and the clone size are those of that table, but D and trimming were determined from the DNA. The table includes 190,000 or so clones, more than 70% detected once. Specimen: peripheral blood. The rearrangement links TRBV7-2 to TRBJ2-5; D might be TRBD2 (5 bases). This sequence was found in a man between 50 and 59 years old with active or convalescent COVID-19. The CDR3 DNA sequence: TGTGCCAGCAGCTTAACCCGGACGAGCGGCAAAGAGACCCAGTACTTC. It yields the protein CASSLTRTSGKETQYF.